This entry describes one T cell receptor beta chain. The antigen remains unidentified. Production of TCR beta cDNA used roughly 500 ng total RNA together with a constant-region primer. Slightly modified ARM-PCR with three nested multiplex PCR rounds yielded TCR beta libraries. Each of the first two PCR rounds ran approximately 9 cycles with TRBV1-TRBV30 forward and C-beta reverse primers. MiXCR, run by TCRdb on the multiplex PCR reads, gives a single entry per CDR3 protein. The sample records 40,000 to 45,000 distinct CDR3 sequences, about 73% being singletons. The sample is drawn from a study of tumor-infiltrating lymphocytes in primary liver carcinoma. Findings and limits, study-wide: Compared with tumor region pairs, tumor-adjacent and tumor-blood pairs overlapped less.

This CDR3 is built from 15 residues. CDR1 is MNHNS, CDR2 SASEGT, per germline. With 7 bases clipped from V and 2 bases from J, the junction kept 9 bases outside the gene matches. Starting material for RNA and DNA co-extraction consisted of 20-30 mg of unsorted bulk tissue. The origin of this receptor is a man aged 40-50 years with primary liver carcinoma and hepatitis B virus infection. The chain uses TRBV6-1 and TRBJ2-7; 9 bases match TRBD2. Material: liver tumor tissue from sampling region 2. Subset of the sample: tumor region T2, inferior pole. The CDR3 region is CASTSSGSHTYEQYF. As DNA, the CDR3 is TGTGCCAGCACTAGTAGCGGGAGCCATACCTACGAGCAGTACTTC.